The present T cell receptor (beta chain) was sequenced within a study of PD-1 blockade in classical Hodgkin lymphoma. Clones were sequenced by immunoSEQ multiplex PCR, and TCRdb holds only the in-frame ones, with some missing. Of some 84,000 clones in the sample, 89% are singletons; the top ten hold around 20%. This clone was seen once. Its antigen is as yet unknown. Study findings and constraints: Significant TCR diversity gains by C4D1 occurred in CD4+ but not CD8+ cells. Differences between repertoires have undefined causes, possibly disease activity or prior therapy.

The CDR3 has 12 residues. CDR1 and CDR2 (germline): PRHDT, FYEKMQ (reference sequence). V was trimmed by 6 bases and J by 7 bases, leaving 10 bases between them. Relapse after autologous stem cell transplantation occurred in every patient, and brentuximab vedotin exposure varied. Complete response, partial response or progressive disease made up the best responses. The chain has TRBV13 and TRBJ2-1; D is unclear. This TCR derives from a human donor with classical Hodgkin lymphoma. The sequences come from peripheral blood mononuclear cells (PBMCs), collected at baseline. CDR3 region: CASSHSANEQFF. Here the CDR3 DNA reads TGTGCCAGCAGTCATTCAGCGAATGAGCAGTTCTTC.